The 31 T cell receptor beta chains in this list originate from one sample, sequenced in a study. MiXCR, applied by TCRdb to the 5' RACE reads, yields one record per CDR3 protein. The data hold 450 to 550 distinct CDR3 sequences, with approximately 20% observed a single time. What was sequenced was central memory T cells from blood PBMCs. Indicated subset: central memory CD4+ T cells. Source of these receptors: a male donor with HIV.

This clonotype came up a few times. This sequence joins TRBV10-3 and TRBJ1-6; 9 bases are shared with TRBD1. The CDR3 is made up of 14 amino acids. CDR1 ENHRY and CDR2 SYGVKD come from the germline V gene. Trimming took 7 bases from V and 7 from J; bases not matched to a gene: 5. CDR3 nucleotide sequence: TGTGCCATCACCCCGGGACAGGGCAATTCACCCCTCCACTTT. As protein: CAITPGQGNSPLHF.

This clonotype was seen a few times. V gene TRBV7-9 combines with J gene TRBJ1-1, with 9 bases fitting TRBD1. J lost 9 bases, V lost 1 base, and 6 bases had no gene match. CDR1 SEHNR and CDR2 FQNEAQ come from the germline V gene (reference sequence). The CDR3 extends over 14 amino acids. CDR3 bases: TGTGCCAGCAGCTTAGTGTCGACAGGGGGACAAGCTTTCTTT. Protein: CASSLVSTGGQAFF.

This clonotype was found a few times. The V call is TRBV23-1, the J call TRBJ2-2; D is unresolved. TRBV23-1 is reported as an ORF; its role is uncertain. V lost 10 bases and J 4 bases, leaving 16 bases between the germline ends. CDR3 length: 14 residues. This CDR3 reads CAKTTDAITGELFF. CDR3 bases: TGCGCCAAGACGACCGATGCGATCACCGGGGAGCTGTTTTTT.

Comments on this clonotype: One end of the junction varies from germline; a read error may be responsible. The V and J genes are TRBV19 and TRBJ2-7, with a weak D call TRBD2 (5 bases). The CDR3 loop spans 13 amino acids. Per germline, CDR1 LNHDA and CDR2 SQIVND (reference sequence). The chain's CDR3 is CASSATVSYEQYF. In nucleotides, the CDR3 is TGTGCAAGTAGCGCGACGGTTTCCTACGAGCAGTACTTC. Full variable domain (missing parts from reference TRBV19 and TRBJ2-7): DGGITQSPKYLFRKEGQNVTLSCEQNLNHDAMYWYRQDPGQGLRLIYYSQIVNDFQKGDIAEGYSVSREKKESFPLTVTSAQKNPTAFYLCASSATVSYEQYFGPGTRLTVT.

This clonotype was seen a few times. This chain connects TRBV5-4 to TRBJ1-5; TRBD1 is a possible D gene (5 bases). Trimming pared 0 bases from V and 1 base from J, leaving 14 bases between. CDR3 length: 17 amino acids. Germline CDR1 and CDR2: SGHNT and YYREEE (reference sequence). For the CDR3, the DNA is TGTGCCAGCAGCTTGGTAGGTGGGGCGCGAAGCAATCAGCCCCAGCATTTT. It codes for CASSLVGGARSNQPQHF.

The table lists this clonotype with a few counts. The junction does not match germline at one end; this may be a read error. The rearrangement links TRBV4-2 to TRBJ1-5; 8 bases line up with TRBD1. CDR1 and CDR2 (germline): LGHNA, YNFKEQ. The CDR3 is 15 amino acids. The CDR3 DNA follows: TGTGCCAGTAGCCAGGGGGCTCCGATCAATCAGCCCCAGCATTTT. This encodes CASSQGAPINQPQHF.

The chain links TRBV5-5 to TRBJ2-1; maybe TRBD2 (6 bases). Trimming left V 0 bases short and J 2 bases short, with 9 bases between. CDR1 and CDR2 from the germline V gene are SGHKS and YYEKEE (reference sequence). The CDR3 length is 15 residues. CDR3 DNA sequence: TGTGCCAGCAGCTTGGATCCTAGCGCCTACAATGAGCAGTTCTTC. This sequence encodes CASSLDPSAYNEQFF.

This clonotype was picked up a small number of times. J is TRBJ2-2 and V is TRBV5-1; D possibly corresponds to TRBD1 (6 bases). Germline CDR1 is SGHRS and CDR2 is YFSETQ. Trimming took 4 bases from V and 2 from J, leaving 15 bases between them. The CDR3 totals 16 residues. The DNA for the CDR3 is TGCGCCAGCAGCGCCTCCGCCAGGGGCAACACCGGGGAGCTGTTTTTT. Its translation: CASSASARGNTGELFF.

This clonotype was seen more than once but under ten times. V is TRBV10-3 and J is TRBJ1-2; 11 nucleotides match TRBD1. The J segment lost 4 bases and the V segment lost 5 bases, leaving 3 bases of the junction unmatched. Germline CDR1 is ENHRY and CDR2 is SYGVKD. The CDR3 is 14 amino acids. Written as DNA, the CDR3 is TGTGCCATCAGTATGGGACAGGGGGTCTATGGCTACACCTTC. Residues: CAISMGQGVYGYTF.

This clonotype is labeled hyperexpanded (1% or more). V is TRBV15 and J is TRBJ1-2; 8 bases match TRBD1. The CDR3 has 13 residues. Trimming took 3 bases from V and 6 from J; bases not matched to a gene: 3. Germline CDR1 is LNHNV and CDR2 is YYDKDF (reference sequence). In DNA form, the CDR3 reads TGTGCCACCAGCAGGCCGGGACAGGATGGCTACACCTTC. This translates into CATSRPGQDGYTF.

This chain joins TRBV12-3 or TRBV12-4 and TRBJ2-5; a weak D match, TRBD2 (6 bases). Trimming removed 4 bases from V and 5 bases from J, with 17 bases in between. The length of the CDR3 is 15 residues. In DNA, the CDR3 is TGTGCCAGCAGTTCGCCGGGAGAAGGGCGGGAGACCCAGTACTTC. Translating gives CASSSPGEGRETQYF.

CDR3 in amino acids: CASSLLFNEQFF. CDR3 nucleotides: TGTGCCAGCAGTTTACTCTTCAATGAGCAGTTCTTC. This chain links TRBV28 with TRBJ2-1; D gene unclear. Germline V lookup: CDR1 MDHEN, CDR2 SYDVKM. The germline V and J ends were trimmed by 2 bases and 6 bases, with 5 bases remaining between them. The CDR3 contains 12 residues.

This clonotype appeared a few times. The chain couples TRBV4-2 to TRBJ2-3; D remains ambiguous. CDR3 length: 15 amino acids. Trimming removed 1 base at V and 2 bases at J, with 10 bases between. Germline assignment: CDR1 LGHNA and CDR2 YNFKEQ. In DNA, the CDR3 is TGTGCCAGCAGCCAAGGCGGTGCAGTCACAGATACGCAGTATTTT. Protein: CASSQGGAVTDTQYF.

About this clonotype itself: The junction departs from the called germline gene at one end, perhaps through a read error. The chain carries TRBV6-5 and TRBJ2-5; TRBD1 matches at 8 bases. The length of the CDR3 is 17 residues. Germline assignment: CDR1 MNHEY and CDR2 SVGAGI. The CDR3 nucleotides are TGTCCCAGCAGGGACTCGAGACAGGGGACGGATCGAGAGACCCAGTACTTC. As protein: CPSRDSRQGTDRETQYF.

The J gene is TRBJ1-2, the V gene TRBV10-1; 9 nucleotides line up with TRBD1. V lost 4 bases to trimming and J lost 6 bases; unmatched junction nucleotides: 6. From germline, CDR1 is WNHNN and CDR2 SYGVQD (reference sequence). CDR3 size: 14 residues. This CDR3 reads CASSVETGGHGYTF. The CDR3 DNA follows: TGCGCCAGCAGTGTTGAGACAGGGGGTCATGGCTACACCTTC.

The chain is built from TRBV18 and TRBJ2-7; D remains unclear. This CDR3 is built from 13 residues. Germline V lookup: CDR1 KGHSH, CDR2 LQKENI. Trimming took 3 bases from V and 2 from J, leaving 8 bases between them. CDR3 sequence: CASSPDAAYEQYF. CDR3 DNA sequence: TGTGCCAGCTCACCCGACGCTGCCTACGAGCAGTACTTC.

By share, this clonotype ranks as large (0.1 to 1%). This sequence joins TRBV4-1 and TRBJ1-1; TRBD1 agrees at 9 bases. Germline V CDR1 and CDR2: MGHRA, YSYEKL. J lost 3 bases, V lost 4 bases, and 0 bases had no gene match. The CDR3 has 13 amino acids. The DNA for the CDR3 is TGCGCCAGCAGCCGACAGGGGGACACTGAAGCTTTCTTT. Protein product: CASSRQGDTEAFF.

V usage is TRBV5-1 and J usage is TRBJ1-5; unclear D gene. CDR1 SGHRS and CDR2 YFSETQ come from the germline V gene. Trimming removed 6 bases at V and 7 bases at J, with 14 bases between. This CDR3 has 13 amino acids. The CDR3 DNA follows: TGCGCCAGCATTATCGTGGGTGACCAGCCCCAGCATTTT. It encodes CASIIVGDQPQHF.

The V and J genes are TRBV7-6 and TRBJ2-7, with unresolved D. Deletions cut 1 base from V and 2 bases from J, with 9 bases between. The CDR3 totals 14 residues. Germline V CDR1 and CDR2: SGHVS, FNYEAQ. The CDR3 region has the DNA TGTGCCAGCAGCTTAGATCCCACCGCCTACGAGCAGTACTTC. Protein sequence: CASSLDPTAYEQYF.

This clonotype was detected a few times. The chain joins TRBV5-6 to TRBJ2-3, with a tentative D call TRBD1 (6 bases). The CDR3 sequence is 12 residues long. From germline, CDR1 is SGHDT and CDR2 YYEEEE. V was trimmed by 5 bases and J by 5 bases, leaving 9 bases between them. The CDR3 nucleotides are TGTGCCAGCAGTGAACAGGGAGATACGCAGTATTTT. Its protein is CASSEQGDTQYF.

The chain's CDR3 is CASSSPGVAGAYEQYF. CDR3 bases: TGTGCCAGCAGTTCACCCGGGGTAGCGGGGGCCTACGAGCAGTACTTC. The V call is TRBV12-3 or TRBV12-4, the J call TRBJ2-7; 9 bases are shared with TRBD2. CDR3 size: 16 residues. Trimming cost V 4 bases and J 2 bases; bases outside gene matches: 9.

This clonotype is classed as large. In DNA, the CDR3 is TGTGCCAGCAGTTACTACGGCACGGACCCCCATAGGGCTGAAGCTTTCTTT. It yields the protein CASSYYGTDPHRAEAFF. V gene TRBV6-5 combines with J gene TRBJ1-1; no firm D call. V dropped 1 base and J dropped 6 bases, with 21 bases sitting between them. CDR3 length equals 17 residues. Germline CDR1 is MNHEY and CDR2 is SVGAGI.

J is TRBJ1-1 and V is TRBV3-1; D not resolved. The CDR3 loop spans 13 amino acids. Germline V gene sequence: CDR1 LGHDT, CDR2 YNNKEL (reference sequence). Trimming shortened V by 4 bases and J by 0 bases, and 6 bases separated the two germline ends. The CDR3 nucleotides are TGTGCCAGCAGCCGTAAAATGAACACTGAAGCTTTCTTT. Translation gives CASSRKMNTEAFF.

In its sample, this clonotype was seen a few times. The chain joins TRBV12-3 or TRBV12-4 to TRBJ2-7, with D uncertain. This CDR3 has 13 amino acids. Trimming removed 6 bases at V and 6 bases at J, with 15 bases between. The CDR3 DNA follows: TGTGCCAGCAGCCCCTCGGTTTCCGGCGAGCAGTACTTC. Protein product: CASSPSVSGEQYF.

The sample holds a few counts of this clonotype. The chain is built from TRBV5-1 and TRBJ2-3; TRBD1 is a possible D gene (7 bases). V was pared by 1 base and J by 0 bases, with 12 bases between. The germline V gene encodes CDR1 SGHRS and CDR2 YFSETQ. The CDR3 consists of 16 residues. CDR3 in DNA: TGCGCCAGCAGCTTGTCAGGGGGGACTAGCACAGATACGCAGTATTTT. It specifies CASSLSGGTSTDTQYF.

By share, this clonotype counts as large. The chain recombines TRBV6-5 with TRBJ1-5, with D possibly matching TRBD1 (5 bases). The CDR3 contains 14 residues. Germline values: CDR1 MNHEY, CDR2 SVGAGI. The V gene lost 4 bases and the J gene lost 5 bases, with 12 bases spanning the gap. CDR3 in DNA: TGTGCCAGCAGTTCCGCCGCGGGGGATCAGCCCCAGCATTTT. Encoded protein: CASSSAAGDQPQHF.

J is TRBJ2-7 and V is TRBV15; D is ambiguous. V was cut by 0 bases and J by 2 bases, with 8 bases left in between. In germline, CDR1 is LNHNV, CDR2 YYDKDF (reference sequence). The CDR3 is made up of 14 amino acids. The CDR3 DNA is TGTGCCACCAGCAGAGATCTTGGCACCTACGAGCAGTACTTC. It translates to CATSRDLGTYEQYF.

V usage is TRBV10-3 and J usage is TRBJ2-3; D is undetermined. V lost 5 bases to trimming and J lost 5 bases, with 5 bases between them. Germline V gives CDR1 ENHRY, CDR2 SYGVKD. The CDR3 is 11 amino acids. DNA of the CDR3: TGTGCCATCAGTCTGGGAGATACGCAGTATTTT. This gives the protein CAISLGDTQYF.

This chain uses TRBV7-9 with TRBJ2-7; D unresolved. The germline V gene has CDR1 SEHNR and CDR2 FQNEAQ (reference sequence). V lost 1 base and J 1 base, leaving 8 bases between the germline ends. The CDR3 has 14 residues. The CDR3 bases are TGTGCCAGCAGCTTAGGTTCTTTTTCCTACGAGCAGTACTTC. It specifies CASSLGSFSYEQYF.

This chain joins TRBV13 and TRBJ1-1; the match to TRBD1 covers 10 bases. Germline lookup yields CDR1 PRHDT and CDR2 FYEKMQ (reference sequence). This CDR3 comprises 16 residues. With 5 bases clipped from V and 5 bases from J, the junction kept 11 bases outside the gene matches. DNA of the CDR3: TGTGCCAGCAGCCACCCCGGGACAGGGGATCGAACTGAAGCTTTCTTT. As protein: CASSHPGTGDRTEAFF.

V is TRBV10-2 and J is TRBJ2-2; 7 bases match TRBD2. The germline V gene encodes CDR1 WSHSY and CDR2 SAAADI. With V trimmed by 3 bases and J by 2 bases, 6 bases remained unmatched. The CDR3 has 16 amino acids. The CDR3 is CASSDTGTTNTGELFF. The CDR3 bases are TGCGCCAGCAGTGATACCGGGACTACTAACACCGGGGAGCTGTTTTTT.